Below are 15 T cell receptor beta chains sequenced from a single sample in a study of blood T cell repertoires in COVID-19. Some clones are missing from TCRdb's copy, which holds only in-frame ones; the method was immunoSEQ multiplex PCR. The profile shows 290,000 or so clones, around nine tenths of them singletons. The sample was PBMCs or T cells enriched from blood (not recorded which). These receptors were collected from a woman aged 18-29 years who had recovered from COVID-19.

J is TRBJ2-2 and V is TRBV2; no clear D. The V gene lost 4 bases and the J gene lost 5 bases, with 11 bases spanning the gap. From germline, CDR1 is SNHLY and CDR2 FYNNEI. The CDR3 runs 14 residues. The CDR3 sequence: CASSVYRTTGELFF. The CDR3 DNA is TGTGCCAGCAGTGTATATAGAACTACCGGGGAGCTGTTTTTT. The full variable domain, its missing parts supplied by reference TRBV2 and TRBJ2-2, is EPEVTQTPSHQVTQMGQEVILRCVPISNHLYFYWYRQILGQKVEFLVSFYNNEISEKSEIFDDQFSVERPDGSNFTLKIRSTKLEDSAMYFCASSVYRTTGELFFGEGSRLTVL.

This chain connects TRBV3-1 (or the pseudogene TRBV3-2) to TRBJ1-5; D remains ambiguous. This CDR3 contains 14 residues. The V end was cut by 4 bases, the J end by 0 bases, with 7 bases between. In germline, CDR1 is LGHDT, CDR2 YNNKEL (reference sequence). CDR3 in amino acids: CASSPQHSNQPQHF. The CDR3 bases are TGTGCCAGCAGCCCACAGCATAGCAATCAGCCCCAGCATTTT.

The chain is built from TRBV5-4 and TRBJ2-1, with D possibly matching TRBD2 (6 bases). This CDR3 has 15 residues. The ends were cut back, 5 bases at V and 6 bases at J, with 18 bases in the middle. Germline values: CDR1 SGHNT, CDR2 YYREEE (reference sequence). The CDR3 nucleotides read TGTGCCAGCAGTTTTGGGAGCGGAGGGACCAATGAGCAGTTCTTC. Residues: CASSFGSGGTNEQFF.

The chain is built from TRBV29-1 and TRBJ2-4; D gene unclear. The length of the CDR3 is 11 residues. Germline V gene sequence: CDR1 SQVTM, CDR2 ANQGSEA. The CDR3, as DNA: TGCAGTGCCCTGTCGGAAAACATTCAGTACTTC. This codes for CSALSENIQYF.

This rearrangement joins TRBV7-9 to TRBJ2-2; 8 nucleotides line up with TRBD2. Germline V gene sequence: CDR1 SEHNR, CDR2 FQNEAQ (reference sequence). Germline trimming cut 5 bases from V and 6 bases from J; bases unmatched to any gene: 5. CDR3 size: 14 residues. The CDR3 spells CASSGTSEAGELFF. CDR3 DNA: TGTGCCAGCAGCGGGACTAGTGAGGCCGGGGAGCTGTTTTTT. Full variable domain (missing parts from reference TRBV7-9 and TRBJ2-2): DTGVSQNPRHKITKRGQNVTFRCDPISEHNRLYWYRQTLGQGPEFLTYFQNEAQLEKSRLLSDRFSAERPKGSFSTLEIQRTEQGDSAMYLCASSGTSEAGELFFGEGSRLTVL.

The chain carries TRBV10-3 and TRBJ1-6, with 8 bases matching TRBD1. The CDR3 is 17 residues long. V was clipped by 2 bases and J by 7 bases; unmatched bases: 10. CDR1 ENHRY and CDR2 SYGVKD come from the germline V gene. For the CDR3, the DNA is TGTGCCATCAGTGAGCCGACGAGACAGGGGAAGAATTCACCCCTCCACTTT. Protein: CAISEPTRQGKNSPLHF.

The chain joins TRBV7-2 to TRBJ2-2; TRBD1 aligns across 7 bases. The germline CDR1 and CDR2 sequences are SGHTA and FQGNSA. The length of the CDR3 is 17 residues. Trimming cost V 0 bases and J 3 bases; bases outside gene matches: 7. CDR3: CASSLAAEGAYTGELFF. The CDR3 region has the DNA TGTGCCAGCAGCTTAGCAGCAGAGGGGGCCTACACCGGGGAGCTGTTTTTT.

This chain connects TRBV28 to TRBJ1-5; TRBD1 aligns across 11 bases. CDR3 length: 16 residues. Unmatched junction bases numbered 7, after V lost 5 bases and J lost 4 bases. CDR1 and CDR2 from the germline V gene are MDHEN and SYDVKM. The CDR3 reads CASSPTGQGANQPQHF. The CDR3 region has the DNA TGTGCCAGCAGTCCAACCGGACAGGGGGCAAATCAGCCCCAGCATTTT.

The V and J genes are TRBV11-2 and TRBJ2-2; 15 bases line up with TRBD2. In germline, CDR1 is SGHAT, CDR2 FQNNGV. V lost 5 bases to trimming and J lost 4 bases; unmatched junction nucleotides: 5. CDR3 length: 17 amino acids. The CDR3 region has the DNA TGTGCCAGCAGCCCAGGACTAGCGGGGGGGCGCACCGGGGAGCTGTTTTTT. Encoded protein: CASSPGLAGGRTGELFF.

The genes are TRBV7-9 and TRBJ1-1; 7 bases fit TRBD1. The CDR3 totals 13 residues. Trimming cost V 6 bases and J 0 bases; bases outside gene matches: 1. The germline V gene encodes CDR1 SEHNR and CDR2 FQNEAQ (reference sequence). The CDR3 is CASRGQMNTEAFF. The CDR3 nucleotides read TGTGCCAGCAGGGGACAGATGAACACTGAAGCTTTCTTT.

This clone has a single count. The CDR3 bases are TGTGCCAGCAGTTTACTGGCGGGAGGGCCAGGAGCCAAAAACATTCAGTACTTC. Its translation: CASSLLAGGPGAKNIQYF. V gene TRBV27 combines with J gene TRBJ2-4; 9 bases align to TRBD2. J was trimmed by 0 bases and V by 2 bases; bases with no gene match: 8. The CDR3 has 18 amino acids. Germline CDR1 is MNHEY and CDR2 is SMNVEV (reference sequence).

This clone was found a few times. This chain links TRBV18 with TRBJ1-5; 8 bases agree with TRBD1. CDR1 and CDR2 (germline): KGHSH, LQKENI. This CDR3 comprises 15 residues. The V gene end was trimmed by 4 bases and the J gene end by 5 bases; junction bases not matched to a gene: 7. CDR3 nucleotide sequence: TGTGCCAGCTCACTGGGAGGGACAGGAGATCAGCCCCAGCATTTT. Amino acid sequence: CASSLGGTGDQPQHF.

The rearrangement links TRBV7-3 to TRBJ2-3, with 7 bases identical to TRBD1. Looked up from germline, CDR1 is SGHTA and CDR2 is FQGTGA. This CDR3 has 14 amino acids. V lost 4 bases, J lost 5 bases, and 6 bases stayed unmatched. The CDR3 DNA reads as TGTGCCAGCAGCTGGACAGGTTTTATAGATACGCAGTATTTT. Encoded protein: CASSWTGFIDTQYF.

The chain is built from TRBV19 and TRBJ1-2; D is perhaps TRBD1 (6 bases). This CDR3 region has 14 residues. The germline V and J ends were trimmed by 6 bases and 6 bases, with 17 bases remaining between them. The germline V gene encodes CDR1 LNHDA and CDR2 SQIVND (reference sequence). CDR3: CASRRQGIGDGYTF. In DNA form, the CDR3 reads TGTGCCAGTAGAAGGCAGGGGATTGGAGATGGCTACACCTTC.

The chain employs TRBV28 and TRBJ1-5; 7 positions match TRBD1. Germline CDR1 is MDHEN and CDR2 is SYDVKM. V gave up 3 bases and J gave up 0 bases; unmatched junction bases: 5. The CDR3 totals 16 residues. The CDR3 bases are TGTGCCAGCAGTTTCGGACAGGTCTATAGCAATCAGCCCCAGCATTTT. Protein: CASSFGQVYSNQPQHF.